This TCR beta chain appears in the sequencing data of a study of shared clonotypes between healthy human individuals. As for the study in general: Donor ages ranged 18 to 49 years: a couple of women, a few men.

Findings and caveats of the study: It was only blood that was sampled, and tissue repertoires likely differ. A reduction in generation probabilities was seen for non-shared clonotypes relative to those shared by all four donors.

Per the study methods: Filtering differed for immunoSEQ, which gave only junction sequences without quality scores. The protocol was immunoSEQ multiplex PCR, while the TCRdb copy is restricted to in-frame clones and leaves out a portion. The V and J calls and clone size come from that table; D and trimming were worked out from the DNA. This table has around 1.1 million clones, 77% appearing once. Regarding this clone: Antigen: not known.

The CDR3 totals 18 residues. Germline trimming cut 2 bases from V and 6 bases from J; bases unmatched to any gene: 14. The germline gives CDR1 LGHNA, CDR2 YNFKEQ. The sequencing input was memory CD4+ T cells from PBMCs. As for subset: CD45RA-negative fraction. The clonotype was recovered from a young man in good health. Some clones in this sample may be carry-over from other donors' samples. The chain has TRBV4-2 and TRBJ2-2; 8 bases match TRBD2. The CDR3 DNA reads as TGTGCCAGCAGCCAACGCAGCGGGGGCCCTAAGGTCGCCGGGGAGCTGTTTTTT. Translating gives CASSQRSGGPKVAGELFF.